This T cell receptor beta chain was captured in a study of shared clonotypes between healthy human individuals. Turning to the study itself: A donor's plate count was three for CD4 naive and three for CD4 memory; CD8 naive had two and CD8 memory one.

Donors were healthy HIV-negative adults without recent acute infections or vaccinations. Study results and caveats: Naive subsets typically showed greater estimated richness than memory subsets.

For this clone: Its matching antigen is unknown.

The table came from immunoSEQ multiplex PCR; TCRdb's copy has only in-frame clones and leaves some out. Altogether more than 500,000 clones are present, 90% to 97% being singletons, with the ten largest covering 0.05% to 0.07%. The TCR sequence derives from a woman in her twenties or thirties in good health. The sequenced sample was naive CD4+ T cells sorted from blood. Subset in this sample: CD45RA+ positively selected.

CDR3 in DNA: TGTGCCAGCAGGGAGCAGGGAGGCAGCTACGAGCAGTACTTC. This translates into CASREQGGSYEQYF. The V gene is TRBV6-1, the J gene TRBJ2-7, with D possibly matching TRBD2 (6 bases). CDR1 is MNHNS, CDR2 SASEGT, per germline. The V gene lost 6 bases and the J gene lost 3 bases, with 15 bases spanning the gap. This CDR3 is 14 amino acids long.